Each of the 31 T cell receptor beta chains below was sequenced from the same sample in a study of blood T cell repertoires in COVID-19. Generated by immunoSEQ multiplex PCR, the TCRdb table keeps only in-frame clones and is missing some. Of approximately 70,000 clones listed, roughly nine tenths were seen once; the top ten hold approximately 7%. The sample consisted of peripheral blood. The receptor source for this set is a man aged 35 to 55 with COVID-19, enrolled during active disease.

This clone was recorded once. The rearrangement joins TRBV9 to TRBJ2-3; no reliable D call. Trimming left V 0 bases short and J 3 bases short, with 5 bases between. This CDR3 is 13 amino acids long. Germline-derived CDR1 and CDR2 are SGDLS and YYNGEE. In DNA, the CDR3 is TGTGCCAGCAGCGTAGCTACGACAGATACGCAGTATTTT. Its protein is CASSVATTDTQYF.

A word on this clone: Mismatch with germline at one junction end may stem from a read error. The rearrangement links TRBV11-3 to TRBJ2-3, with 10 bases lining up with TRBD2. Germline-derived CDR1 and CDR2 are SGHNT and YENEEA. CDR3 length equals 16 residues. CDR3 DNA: TGTGCCCGCAGACGGAGCGGGGGGGCCGGCACAGATACGCAGTATTTT. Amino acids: CARRRSGGAGTDTQYF.

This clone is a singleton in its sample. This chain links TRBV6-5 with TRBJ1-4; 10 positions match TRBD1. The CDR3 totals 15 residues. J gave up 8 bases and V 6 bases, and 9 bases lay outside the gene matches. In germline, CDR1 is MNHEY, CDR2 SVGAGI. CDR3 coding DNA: TGTGCCAGCAGAAACCGTGGGACAGGGGTGGAAAAACTGTTTTTT. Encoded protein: CASRNRGTGVEKLFF.

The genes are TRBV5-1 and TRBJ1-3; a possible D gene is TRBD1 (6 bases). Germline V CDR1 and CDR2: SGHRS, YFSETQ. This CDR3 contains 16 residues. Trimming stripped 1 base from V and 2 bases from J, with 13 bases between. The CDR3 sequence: CASSLNRELPGNTIYF. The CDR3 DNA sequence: TGCGCCAGCAGCTTGAACAGGGAGTTGCCTGGAAACACCATATATTTT.

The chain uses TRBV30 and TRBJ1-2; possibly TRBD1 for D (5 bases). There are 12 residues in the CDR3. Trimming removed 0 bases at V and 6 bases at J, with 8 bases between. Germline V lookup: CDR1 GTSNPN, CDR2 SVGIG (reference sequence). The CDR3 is CAWSVQGDGYTF. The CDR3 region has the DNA TGTGCCTGGAGTGTACAAGGGGATGGCTACACCTTC.

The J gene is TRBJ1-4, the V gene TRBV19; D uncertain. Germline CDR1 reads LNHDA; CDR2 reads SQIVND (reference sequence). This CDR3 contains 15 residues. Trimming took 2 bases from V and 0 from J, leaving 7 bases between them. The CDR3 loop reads CASSITGATNEKLFF. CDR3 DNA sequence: TGTGCCAGTAGTATAACGGGAGCAACTAATGAAAAACTGTTTTTT.

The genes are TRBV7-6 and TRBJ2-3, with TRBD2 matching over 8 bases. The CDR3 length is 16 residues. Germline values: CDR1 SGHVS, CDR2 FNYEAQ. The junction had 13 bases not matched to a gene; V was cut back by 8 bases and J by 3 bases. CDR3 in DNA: TGTGCCAGCCGCCGGGGGGGGCCACACGGGACAGATACGCAGTATTTT. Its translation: CASRRGGPHGTDTQYF.

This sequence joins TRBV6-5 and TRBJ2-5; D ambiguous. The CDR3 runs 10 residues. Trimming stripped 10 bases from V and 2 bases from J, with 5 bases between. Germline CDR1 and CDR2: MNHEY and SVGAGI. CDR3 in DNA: TGTGCCACCAAACAAGAGACCCAGTACTTC. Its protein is CATKQETQYF.

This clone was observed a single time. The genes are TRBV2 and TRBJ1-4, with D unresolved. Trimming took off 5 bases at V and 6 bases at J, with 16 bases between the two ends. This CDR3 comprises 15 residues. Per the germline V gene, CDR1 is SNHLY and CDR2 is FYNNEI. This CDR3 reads CASSTAGGLYEKLFF. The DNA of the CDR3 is TGTGCCAGCAGTACCGCCGGAGGCTTATATGAAAAACTGTTTTTT.

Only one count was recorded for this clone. The CDR3 nucleotides read TGTGCCAGCAGCCCCGGAAGAGGGCTCTACAATGAGCAGTTCTTC. Protein product: CASSPGRGLYNEQFF. This sequence joins TRBV11-2 and TRBJ2-1; tentatively, D is TRBD2 (5 bases). The length of the CDR3 is 15 residues. V lost 5 bases, J lost 3 bases, and 14 bases lay in between. Germline CDR1 is SGHAT and CDR2 is FQNNGV.

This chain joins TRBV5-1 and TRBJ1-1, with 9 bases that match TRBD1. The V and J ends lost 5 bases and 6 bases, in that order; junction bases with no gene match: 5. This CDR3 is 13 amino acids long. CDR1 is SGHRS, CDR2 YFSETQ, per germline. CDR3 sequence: CASSTGQGSEAFF. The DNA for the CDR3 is TGCGCCAGCAGTACGGGACAGGGTTCTGAAGCTTTCTTT.

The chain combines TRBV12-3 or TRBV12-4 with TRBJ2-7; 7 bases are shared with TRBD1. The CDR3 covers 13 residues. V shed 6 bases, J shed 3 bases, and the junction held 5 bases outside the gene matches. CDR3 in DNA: TGTGCCAGCAGACAGGGGTTCGGCTACGAGCAGTACTTC. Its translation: CASRQGFGYEQYF.

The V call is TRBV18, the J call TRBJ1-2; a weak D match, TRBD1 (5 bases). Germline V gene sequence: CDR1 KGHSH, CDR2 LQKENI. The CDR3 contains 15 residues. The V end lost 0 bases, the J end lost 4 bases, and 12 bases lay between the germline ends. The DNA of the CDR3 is TGTGCCAGCTCACCACCCTCCCAGGGTGTCTATGGCTACACCTTC. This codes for CASSPPSQGVYGYTF. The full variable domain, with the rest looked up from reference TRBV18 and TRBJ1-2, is NAGVMQNPRHLVRRRGQEARLRCSPMKGHSHVYWYRQLPEEGLKFMVYLQKENIIDESGMPKERFSAEFPKEGPSILRIQQVVRGDSAAYFCASSPPSQGVYGYTFGSGTRLTVV.

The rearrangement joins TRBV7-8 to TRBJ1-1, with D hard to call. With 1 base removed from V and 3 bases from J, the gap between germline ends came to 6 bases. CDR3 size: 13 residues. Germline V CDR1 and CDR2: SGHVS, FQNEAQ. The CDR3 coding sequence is TGTGCCAGCAGCTTAGTGTCGGACACTGAAGCTTTCTTT. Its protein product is CASSLVSDTEAFF.

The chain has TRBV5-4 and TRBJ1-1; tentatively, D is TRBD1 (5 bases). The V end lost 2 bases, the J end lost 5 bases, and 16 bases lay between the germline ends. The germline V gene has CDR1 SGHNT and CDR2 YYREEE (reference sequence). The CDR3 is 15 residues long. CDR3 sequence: CASSFAVGTRTEAFF. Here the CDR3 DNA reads TGTGCCAGCAGCTTTGCGGTCGGGACTCGGACTGAAGCTTTCTTT.

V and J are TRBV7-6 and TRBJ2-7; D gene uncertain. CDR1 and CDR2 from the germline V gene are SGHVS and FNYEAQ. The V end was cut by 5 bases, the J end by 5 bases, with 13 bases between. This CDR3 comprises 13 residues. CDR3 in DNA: TGTGCCAGCAGCCCCATCCCGGAGAACGAGCAGTACTTC. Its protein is CASSPIPENEQYF.

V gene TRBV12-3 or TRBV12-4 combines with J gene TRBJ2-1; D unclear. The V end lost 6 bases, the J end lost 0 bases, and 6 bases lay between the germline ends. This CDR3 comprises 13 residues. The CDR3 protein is CASRWSSYNEQFF. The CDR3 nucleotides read TGTGCCAGCAGATGGAGCTCCTACAATGAGCAGTTCTTC.

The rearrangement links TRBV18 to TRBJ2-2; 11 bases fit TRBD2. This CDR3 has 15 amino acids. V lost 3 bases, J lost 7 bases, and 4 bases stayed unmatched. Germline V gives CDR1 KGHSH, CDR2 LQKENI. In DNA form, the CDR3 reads TGTGCCAGCTCACCGGGGACTAGCGGTTTCGGGGAGCTGTTTTTT. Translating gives CASSPGTSGFGELFF. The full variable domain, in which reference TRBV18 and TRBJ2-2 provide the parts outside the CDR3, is NAGVMQNPRHLVRRRGQEARLRCSPMKGHSHVYWYRQLPEEGLKFMVYLQKENIIDESGMPKERFSAEFPKEGPSILRIQQVVRGDSAAYFCASSPGTSGFGELFFGEGSRLTVL.

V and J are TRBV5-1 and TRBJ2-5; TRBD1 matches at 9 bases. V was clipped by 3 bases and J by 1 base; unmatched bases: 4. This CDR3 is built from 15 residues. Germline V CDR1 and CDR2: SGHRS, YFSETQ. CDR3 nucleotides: TGCGCCAGCAGCTCTACAGGGGGCCTCCAAGAGACCCAGTACTTC. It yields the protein CASSSTGGLQETQYF.

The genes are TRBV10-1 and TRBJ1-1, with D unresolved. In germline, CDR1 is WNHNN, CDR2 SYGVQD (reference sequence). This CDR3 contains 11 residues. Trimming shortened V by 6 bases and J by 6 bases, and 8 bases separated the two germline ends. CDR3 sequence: CASRPCAEAFF. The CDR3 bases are TGCGCCAGCAGGCCGTGCGCTGAAGCTTTCTTT.

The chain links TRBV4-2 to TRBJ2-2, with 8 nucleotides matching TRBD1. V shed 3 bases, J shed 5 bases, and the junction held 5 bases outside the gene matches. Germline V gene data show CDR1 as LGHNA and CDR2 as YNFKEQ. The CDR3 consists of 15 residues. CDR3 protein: CASSQGRGQTGELFF. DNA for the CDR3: TGTGCCAGCAGCCAGGGCAGGGGGCAAACCGGGGAGCTGTTTTTT.

This CDR3 reads CAWSGGLAGGHSYNEQFF. CDR3 sequence (DNA): TGTGCCTGGAGTGGGGGACTAGCGGGGGGCCACTCCTACAATGAGCAGTTCTTC. This rearrangement joins TRBV30 to TRBJ2-1, with 15 bases fitting TRBD2. There are 18 residues in the CDR3. After removal of 1 base from V and 0 bases from J, the junction contained 4 bases not matched to a gene. Germline V gives CDR1 GTSNPN, CDR2 SVGIG (reference sequence).

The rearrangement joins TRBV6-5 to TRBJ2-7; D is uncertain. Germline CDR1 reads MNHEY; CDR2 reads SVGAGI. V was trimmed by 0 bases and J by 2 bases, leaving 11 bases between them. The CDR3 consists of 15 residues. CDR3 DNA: TGTGCCAGCAGTTACTCGGTCCAGACAACCTACGAGCAGTACTTC. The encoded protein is CASSYSVQTTYEQYF.

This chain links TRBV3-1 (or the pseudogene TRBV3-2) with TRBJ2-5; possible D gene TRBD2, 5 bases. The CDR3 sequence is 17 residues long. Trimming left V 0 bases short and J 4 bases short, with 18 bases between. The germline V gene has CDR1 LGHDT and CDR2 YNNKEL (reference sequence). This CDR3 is CASSQDLRARAGETQYF. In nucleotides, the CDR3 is TGTGCCAGCAGCCAAGATCTGAGGGCTAGGGCGGGAGAGACCCAGTACTTC.

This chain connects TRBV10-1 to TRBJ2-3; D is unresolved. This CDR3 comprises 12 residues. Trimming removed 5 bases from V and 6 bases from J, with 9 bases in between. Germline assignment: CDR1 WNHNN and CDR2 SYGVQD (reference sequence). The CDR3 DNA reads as TGCGCCAGCAGTTCTTTACGGGATACGCAGTATTTT. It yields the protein CASSSLRDTQYF.

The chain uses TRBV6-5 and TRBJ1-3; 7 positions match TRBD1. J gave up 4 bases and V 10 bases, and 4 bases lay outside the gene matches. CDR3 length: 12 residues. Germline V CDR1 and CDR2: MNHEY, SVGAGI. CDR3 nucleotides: TGTGCCACCGACAGGGTAGGAAACACCATATATTTT. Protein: CATDRVGNTIYF.

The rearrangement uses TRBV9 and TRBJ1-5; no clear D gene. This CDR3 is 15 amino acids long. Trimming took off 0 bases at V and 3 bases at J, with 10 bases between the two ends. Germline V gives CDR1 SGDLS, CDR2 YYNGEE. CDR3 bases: TGTGCCAGCAGCGTAGGTGGAGGAGCCAATCAGCCCCAGCATTTT. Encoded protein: CASSVGGGANQPQHF.

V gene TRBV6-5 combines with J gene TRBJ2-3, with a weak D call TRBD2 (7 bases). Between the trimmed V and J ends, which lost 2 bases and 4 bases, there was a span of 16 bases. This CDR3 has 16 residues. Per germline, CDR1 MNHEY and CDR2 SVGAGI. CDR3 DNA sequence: TGTGCCAGCAGTTACACGGCAAGGGGGGGCCCAGATACGCAGTATTTT. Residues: CASSYTARGGPDTQYF.

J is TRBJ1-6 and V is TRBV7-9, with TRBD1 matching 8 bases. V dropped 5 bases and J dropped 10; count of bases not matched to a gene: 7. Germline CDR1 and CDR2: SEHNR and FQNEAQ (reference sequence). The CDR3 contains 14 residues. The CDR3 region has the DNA TGTGCCAGCAGCCCGACAGGGGCAGACTCACCCCTCCACTTT. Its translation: CASSPTGADSPLHF.

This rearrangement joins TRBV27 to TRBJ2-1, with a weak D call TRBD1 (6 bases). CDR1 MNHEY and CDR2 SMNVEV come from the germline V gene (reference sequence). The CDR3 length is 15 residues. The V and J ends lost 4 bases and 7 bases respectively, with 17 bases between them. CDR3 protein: CASSSYRVVGNEQFF. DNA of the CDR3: TGTGCCAGCAGTTCCTACAGGGTAGTTGGGAATGAGCAGTTCTTC.

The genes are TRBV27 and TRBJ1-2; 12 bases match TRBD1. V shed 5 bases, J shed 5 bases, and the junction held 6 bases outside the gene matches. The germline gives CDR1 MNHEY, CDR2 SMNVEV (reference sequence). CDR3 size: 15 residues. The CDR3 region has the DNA TGTGCCAGCAGTCCGGGGACAGGGGGCGTTTATGGCTACACCTTC. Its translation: CASSPGTGGVYGYTF.